A selection of T cell receptor beta chains follows, all from one sample in a study of metastatic and nonmetastatic thyroid tumors. TCRdb re-called clones via MiXCR from the PCR reads. The sample consists of some 11,000 clones, under 25% of them appearing once. The specimen sequenced was adjacent normal tissue. All receptors come from a female donor with papillary thyroid cancer or a benign thyroid nodule (not recorded which). Some clones in this sample may be carry-over from other donors' samples. CDR3s include the opening cysteine and the closing phenylalanine or tryptophan. The D gene is left open where the match is weak. Only part of the rows carry a size: once, few, many, or a class if the clone is expanded.

V,D,size,J,CDR3,DNA
TRBV6-2/TRBV6-3,.,medium-sized,TRBJ1-2,CASSYSRRGGYTF,TGTGCCAGCAGTTACTCGCGTAGGGGAGGCTACACCTTC
TRBV2,.,many,TRBJ2-5,CASKPYQETQYF,TGTGCCAGCAAACCTTACCAAGAGACCCAGTACTTC
TRBV12-3/TRBV12-4,.,many,TRBJ2-2,CASSMNWGNTGELFF,TGTGCCAGCAGTATGAATTGGGGGAACACCGGGGAGCTGTTTTTT
TRBV5-1,TRBD1,.,TRBJ1-2,CASSWGQGAHYGYTF,TGCGCCAGCAGCTGGGGACAGGGAGCCCACTATGGCTACACCTTC
TRBV7-2,.,.,TRBJ2-1,CAISSAPWGEQFF,TGTGCCATCAGCTCCGCCCCCTGGGGTGAGCAGTTCTTC
TRBV5-6,TRBD2,many,TRBJ2-5,CASSRTGGRETQYF,TGTGCCAGCAGCCGGACGGGGGGTAGGGAGACCCAGTACTTC
TRBV7-3,.,.,TRBJ2-2,CAISLTGGVTGELFF,TGTGCCATCAGCTTAACCGGGGGTGTTACCGGGGAGCTGTTTTTT
TRBV6-1,.,few,TRBJ1-6,CASSPRGVSYNSPLHF,TGTGCCAGCAGTCCCCGGGGGGTCTCCTATAATTCACCCCTCCACTTT
TRBV19,.,.,TRBJ2-6,CASSTRQVLLAGANVLTF,TGTGCCAGTAGTACTCGACAGGTCCTATTGGCTGGGGCCAACGTCCTGACTTTC
TRBV11-2,TRBD1,.,TRBJ2-7,CASSFSTGLEQYF,TGTGCCAGCAGCTTTTCGACAGGGCTCGAGCAGTACTTC